The 22 T cell receptor beta chains below all came from one sample that was sequenced in a study of blood T cell repertoires in COVID-19. This table comes from immunoSEQ multiplex PCR, and its TCRdb copy is limited to in-frame clones, with some not included. The table lists roughly 120,000 clones, around 80% of them singletons. Sequencing was performed on peripheral blood. These receptors were collected from a woman in her sixties or seventies with acute or convalescent COVID-19.

The gene calls are TRBV14 and TRBJ2-1; TRBD2 aligns across 8 bases. Germline V gene data show CDR1 as SGHDN and CDR2 as FVKESK. The V and J ends lost 4 bases and 6 bases, in that order; junction bases with no gene match: 2. The CDR3 contains 13 residues. CDR3 sequence: CASSPGGVNEQFF. As DNA, the CDR3 is TGTGCCAGCAGCCCGGGGGGGGTCAATGAGCAGTTCTTC.

This clone was detected only once. The chain uses TRBV19 and TRBJ2-5; D unresolved. The CDR3 loop spans 15 amino acids. CDR1 and CDR2 from the germline V gene are LNHDA and SQIVND (reference sequence). The V end was cut by 2 bases, the J end by 5 bases, with 15 bases between. CDR3 in amino acids: CASSIIRGPEETQYF. Written as DNA, the CDR3 is TGTGCCAGTAGTATAATTCGAGGCCCCGAGGAGACCCAGTACTTC.

The chain recombines TRBV5-5 with TRBJ2-3; 9 nucleotides align to TRBD2. The germline V gene encodes CDR1 SGHKS and CDR2 YYEKEE (reference sequence). The CDR3 spans 18 residues. The J segment lost 2 bases and the V segment lost 4 bases, leaving 14 bases of the junction unmatched. The CDR3, as DNA: TGTGCCAGCAGCCGGGAGGGTGTCCTAGCGGGGTTCACAGATACGCAGTATTTT. Translating gives CASSREGVLAGFTDTQYF.

The CDR3 DNA follows: TGTGCCAGCAGCAAAAACGGGGGTACCTACAATGAGCAGTTCTTC. It specifies CASSKNGGTYNEQFF. This rearrangement joins TRBV2 to TRBJ2-1; TRBD2 might be the D (6 bases). The CDR3 totals 15 residues. V was shortened by 6 bases and J by 2 bases, with 14 bases between the two germline ends. Germline assignment: CDR1 SNHLY and CDR2 FYNNEI. Combining the CDR3 with reference TRBV2 and TRBJ2-1 gives the whole variable domain EPEVTQTPSHQVTQMGQEVILRCVPISNHLYFYWYRQILGQKVEFLVSFYNNEISEKSEIFDDQFSVERPDGSNFTLKIRSTKLEDSAMYFCASSKNGGTYNEQFFGPGTRLTVL.

The chain carries TRBV28 and TRBJ2-3; 9 bases align to TRBD1. In germline, CDR1 is MDHEN, CDR2 SYDVKM. The CDR3 length is 16 residues. After removal of 6 bases from V and 4 bases from J, the junction contained 11 bases not matched to a gene. As DNA, the CDR3 is TGTGCCAGCAGCTCCGTAGGGACAGGGAGCGCAGATACGCAGTATTTT. Translated, it gives CASSSVGTGSADTQYF.

CDR3 in DNA: TGTGCCAGCAGTCTCCTAGCCTCAGATACGCAGTATTTT. Protein product: CASSLLASDTQYF. The chain employs TRBV12-3 or TRBV12-4 and TRBJ2-3; D may be TRBD2 (5 bases). The CDR3 contains 13 residues. The V and J ends lost 5 bases and 4 bases respectively, with 10 bases between them.

The V gene is TRBV6-2 or TRBV6-3, the J gene TRBJ1-1, with a tentative D call TRBD1 (6 bases). The CDR3 sequence is 13 residues long. Trimming pared 2 bases from V and 5 bases from J, leaving 9 bases between. CDR1 MNHEY and CDR2 SVGEGT come from the germline V gene. CDR3 sequence (DNA): TGTGCCAGCAGTTACATGGACAGAACTGAAGCTTTCTTT. Its protein is CASSYMDRTEAFF.

V and J are TRBV6-5 and TRBJ2-7; possible D gene TRBD2, 5 bases. The CDR3 is made up of 12 amino acids. V was trimmed by 7 bases and J by 6 bases, leaving 13 bases between them. The germline V gene encodes CDR1 MNHEY and CDR2 SVGAGI. The CDR3 DNA reads as TGTGCCAGCAAGGCTAGCTCGGGCGAGCAGTACTTC. It translates to CASKASSGEQYF.

The chain joins TRBV1 to TRBJ2-7; the listed D gene, TRBD1, was not tested against the DNA. TRBV1 is noted as a pseudogene. The CDR3 is 16 residues long. DNA of the CDR3: TGCACCAGCAGCCAAGATGTCGGGACAGGGGACGACGAGCAGTACTTC. Translating gives CTSSQDVGTGDDEQYF.

This clone was seen just once. The chain links TRBV5-4 to TRBJ2-1, with TRBD2 identical over 15 bases. Germline V gene lookup returns CDR1 SGHNT and CDR2 YYREEE (reference sequence). Trimming took 4 bases from V and 6 from J; bases not matched to a gene: 2. There are 15 residues in the CDR3. The DNA for the CDR3 is TGTGCCAGCAGCAAGGGACTAGCGGGGGGCAATGAGCAGTTCTTC. It is translated as CASSKGLAGGNEQFF.

This clone has more than one count but fewer than ten. CDR3 in DNA: TGTGCCAGCAACCGAGGGGGCACCGGGGAGCTGTTTTTT. It encodes CASNRGGTGELFF. The gene calls are TRBV7-9 and TRBJ2-2; D possibly corresponds to TRBD1 (6 bases). Germline lookup yields CDR1 SEHNR and CDR2 FQNEAQ (reference sequence). This CDR3 has 13 amino acids. The V and J ends lost 7 bases and 4 bases respectively, with 10 bases between them.

The gene calls are TRBV5-1 and TRBJ1-1; 8 bases are shared with TRBD1. CDR1 is SGHRS, CDR2 YFSETQ, per germline. CDR3 length: 16 amino acids. Unmatched junction bases numbered 15, after V lost 4 bases and J lost 7 bases. CDR3 bases: TGCGCCAGCAGCAGAGAGCCCGGGACAGGCCCCGTTGAAGCTTTCTTT. This codes for CASSREPGTGPVEAFF.

This clone was observed a handful of times. The CDR3 sequence: CASSLQANTEAFF. For the CDR3, the DNA is TGTGCCAGCTCATTACAGGCGAACACTGAAGCTTTCTTT. The V gene is TRBV18, the J gene TRBJ1-1, with TRBD1 as a possible D gene (5 bases). V was trimmed by 5 bases and J by 1 base, leaving 8 bases between them. There are 13 residues in the CDR3. In germline, CDR1 is KGHSH, CDR2 LQKENI. Complete variable domain (other parts from reference TRBV18 and TRBJ1-1): NAGVMQNPRHLVRRRGQEARLRCSPMKGHSHVYWYRQLPEEGLKFMVYLQKENIIDESGMPKERFSAEFPKEGPSILRIQQVVRGDSAAYFCASSLQANTEAFFGQGTRLTVV.

The count of this clone is one. CDR3 loop: CASSIRLPGQGDGEQYF. For the CDR3, the DNA is TGTGCCAGCAGCATAAGATTACCGGGACAGGGGGATGGCGAGCAGTACTTC. The V call is TRBV7-2, the J call TRBJ2-7, with 11 bases that match TRBD1. In germline, CDR1 is SGHTA, CDR2 FQGNSA. V gave up 5 bases and J gave up 6 bases; unmatched junction bases: 15. The CDR3 is 17 residues long.

This clone has just a few counts. The V gene is TRBV28, the J gene TRBJ2-4; 12 nucleotides align to TRBD1. There are 19 residues in the CDR3. The V segment lost 5 bases and the J segment 2 bases; nucleotides outside the gene matches: 13. The V gene's germline CDR1 is MDHEN and CDR2 SYDVKM. CDR3 region: CASSVGTGGAEETKNIQYF. The CDR3 DNA reads as TGTGCCAGCAGTGTCGGGACAGGGGGCGCGGAGGAAACCAAAAACATTCAGTACTTC.

The rearrangement links TRBV9 to TRBJ2-2; weak D call: TRBD1 (6 bases). V lost 5 bases and J lost 4, with 12 bases in between. This CDR3 spans 14 amino acids. Per the germline V gene, CDR1 is SGDLS and CDR2 is YYNGEE. The CDR3 DNA sequence: TGTGCCAGCAGAAGACAGGTGACCACCGGGGAGCTGTTTTTT. Protein sequence: CASRRQVTTGELFF.

The V gene is TRBV5-1, the J gene TRBJ1-6, with D perhaps TRBD1 (5 bases). Germline assignment: CDR1 SGHRS and CDR2 YFSETQ. The CDR3 has 14 amino acids. With 8 bases removed from V and 8 bases from J, the gap between germline ends came to 17 bases. In nucleotides, the CDR3 is TGCGCCAGTCAGGGAATAAATCGGGATTCACCCCTCCACTTT. This encodes CASQGINRDSPLHF. The variable domain in full, completed from reference TRBV5-1 and TRBJ1-6, reads KAGVTQTPRYLIKTRGQQVTLSCSPISGHRSVSWYQQTPGQGLQFLFEYFSETQRNKGNFPGRFSGRQFSNSRSEMNVSTLELGDSALYLCASQGINRDSPLHFGNGTRLTVT.

This sequence joins TRBV3-1 (or the pseudogene TRBV3-2) and TRBJ2-2, with D possibly matching TRBD2 (6 bases). There are 16 residues in the CDR3. The V end lost 0 bases, the J end lost 6 bases, and 14 bases lay between the germline ends. The germline V gene has CDR1 LGHDT and CDR2 YNNKEL (reference sequence). CDR3 nucleotides: TGTGCCAGCAGCCAAGATCTGGGGGGATTCGCCGGGGAGCTGTTTTTT. This translates into CASSQDLGGFAGELFF.

This clone was counted once. The genes are TRBV28 and TRBJ1-1; TRBD1 aligns across 7 bases. The CDR3 has 16 residues. CDR1 and CDR2 from the germline V gene are MDHEN and SYDVKM. J gave up 4 bases and V 6 bases, and 14 bases lay outside the gene matches. The CDR3 sequence is CASRGAGTVLGTEAFF. In DNA, the CDR3 is TGTGCCAGCAGGGGCGCCGGGACAGTTCTAGGCACTGAAGCTTTCTTT.

The CDR3 spells CASSTSGSSYEQYF. For the CDR3, the DNA is TGTGCCAGTAGTACGAGCGGGAGTTCCTACGAGCAGTACTTC. The V and J genes are TRBV19 and TRBJ2-7, with 8 bases lining up with TRBD2. Looked up from germline, CDR1 is LNHDA and CDR2 is SQIVND (reference sequence). V lost 4 bases and J lost 1; bases outside the gene matches: 3. CDR3 length: 14 amino acids.

The chain has TRBV24-1 and TRBJ1-4, with D possibly being TRBD1 (6 bases). The length of the CDR3 is 16 residues. In germline, CDR1 is KGHDR, CDR2 SFDVKD. Trimming stripped 2 bases from V and 7 bases from J, with 16 bases between. CDR3 residues: CATSDSRGSPGEKLFF. For the CDR3, the DNA is TGTGCCACCAGTGATTCCAGGGGTAGCCCGGGTGAAAAACTGTTTTTT.

This clone was seen only once. The chain recombines TRBV6-9 with TRBJ2-5; 11 bases match TRBD1. CDR3 length: 15 amino acids. Germline assignment: CDR1 MNHGY and CDR2 SVAAGI. With V trimmed by 6 bases and J by 4 bases, 7 bases remained unmatched. The CDR3 sequence is CASSQSGTGGETQYF. In nucleotides, the CDR3 is TGTGCCAGCAGCCAGTCCGGGACAGGGGGAGAGACCCAGTACTTC.